The rows below give T cell receptor beta chains drawn from one sample of a study of cytomegalovirus exposure and HLA in healthy donors. Assay: immunoSEQ multiplex PCR; the TCRdb copy retains only in-frame clones and omits some. The sample has over 150,000 clones; less than 80% are singletons. The sequencing input was PBMCs. The origin of the receptors is a man aged 25-45 years in good health and CMV-seronegative. Both conserved end residues are part of each CDR3. The D gene is left open where the match is weak. Size is stated for part of the rows, as once, few or many counts, or as a class when the clone is expanded.

v_gene: TRBV6-6; abundance: .; len: 16; j_gene: TRBJ2-7; d_gene: .; CDR3aa: CASSYSEGSLSYEQYF; CDR3nt: TGTGCCAGCAGTTACTCGGAGGGCAGCCTATCCTACGAGCAGTACTTC
v_gene: TRBV19; abundance: .; len: 14; j_gene: TRBJ1-6; d_gene: .; CDR3aa: CASKSGQYNSPLHF; CDR3nt: TGTGCCAGTAAGTCCGGACAATATAATTCACCCCTCCACTTT
v_gene: TRBV11-2; abundance: .; len: 13; j_gene: TRBJ1-1; d_gene: .; CDR3aa: CASSLSRGTEAFF; CDR3nt: TGTGCCAGCAGCCTAAGCAGAGGCACTGAAGCTTTCTTT
v_gene: TRBV27; abundance: once; len: 13; j_gene: TRBJ1-1; d_gene: .; CDR3aa: CASSLGRVAEAFF; CDR3nt: TGTGCCAGCAGTTTAGGGAGGGTGGCTGAAGCTTTCTTT
v_gene: TRBV10-1; abundance: once; len: 15; j_gene: TRBJ2-7; d_gene: TRBD2; CDR3aa: CASYFQAGTIYEQYF; CDR3nt: TGCGCCAGCTACTTCCAAGCGGGGACGATCTACGAGCAGTACTTC
v_gene: TRBV5-1; abundance: .; len: 15; j_gene: TRBJ1-2; d_gene: TRBD1; CDR3aa: CASSLEGTGSEGYTF; CDR3nt: TGCGCCAGCAGCTTGGAAGGGACAGGGTCGGAAGGCTACACCTTC
v_gene: TRBV6-5; abundance: .; len: 16; j_gene: TRBJ2-3; d_gene: .; CDR3aa: CASSYSAGAQTDTQYF; CDR3nt: TGTGCCAGCAGTTACTCGGCGGGGGCGCAAACAGATACGCAGTATTTT
v_gene: TRBV6-5; abundance: .; len: 14; j_gene: TRBJ1-2; d_gene: .; CDR3aa: CASSPRWRPYGYTF; CDR3nt: TGTGCCAGCAGTCCTAGATGGCGGCCGTATGGCTACACCTTC
v_gene: TRBV2; abundance: .; len: 15; j_gene: TRBJ2-2; d_gene: TRBD1; CDR3aa: CASTRTGVGTGELFF; CDR3nt: TGTGCCAGCACCCGGACAGGCGTCGGCACCGGGGAGCTGTTTTTT
v_gene: TRBV5-6; abundance: .; len: 12; j_gene: TRBJ2-7; d_gene: .; CDR3aa: CASSLANSEQYF; CDR3nt: TGTGCCAGCAGCTTGGCTAACAGCGAGCAGTACTTC
v_gene: TRBV6-6; abundance: few; len: 14; j_gene: TRBJ2-3; d_gene: TRBD1; CDR3aa: CASSKGGDLIMQYF; CDR3nt: TGTGCCAGCAGTAAAGGGGGCGACTTGATCATGCAGTATTTT
v_gene: TRBV4-3; abundance: .; len: 17; j_gene: TRBJ2-1; d_gene: TRBD1; CDR3aa: CASSQEESGTGYNEQFF; CDR3nt: TGCGCCAGCAGCCAAGAAGAATCTGGGACAGGGTATAATGAGCAGTTCTTC
v_gene: TRBV29-1; abundance: .; len: 14; j_gene: TRBJ2-3; d_gene: .; CDR3aa: CSVDGLASTDTQYF; CDR3nt: TGCAGCGTTGACGGCCTAGCTAGCACAGATACGCAGTATTTT